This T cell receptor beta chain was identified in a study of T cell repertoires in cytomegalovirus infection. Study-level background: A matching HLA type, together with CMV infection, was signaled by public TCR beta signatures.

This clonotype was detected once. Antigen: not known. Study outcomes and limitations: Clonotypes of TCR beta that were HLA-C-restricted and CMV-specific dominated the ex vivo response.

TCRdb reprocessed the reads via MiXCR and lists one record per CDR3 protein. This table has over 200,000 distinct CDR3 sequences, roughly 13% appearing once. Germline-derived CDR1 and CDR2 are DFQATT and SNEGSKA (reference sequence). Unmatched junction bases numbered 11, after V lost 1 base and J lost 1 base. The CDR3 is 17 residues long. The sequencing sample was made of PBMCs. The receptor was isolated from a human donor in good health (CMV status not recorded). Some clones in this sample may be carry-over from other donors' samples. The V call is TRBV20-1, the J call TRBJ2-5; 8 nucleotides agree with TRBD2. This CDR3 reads CSARAFSASGRQETQYF. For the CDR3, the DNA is TGCAGTGCTAGAGCATTTTCGGCTAGCGGGCGCCAAGAGACCCAGTACTTC.